A selection of T cell receptor beta chains follows, all from one sample in a study of early T cells in non-severe SARS-CoV-2 infection. TCRdb redid the calling of the 5' RACE reads with MiXCR, one entry per CDR3 protein. The sample holds around 77,000 distinct CDR3 sequences, 14% seen once. Sequences were derived from whole blood, sampled at baseline. The receptor source for this set is an adult who was a healthcare worker with PCR-confirmed SARS-CoV-2 infection or an uninfected control (not recorded which). The CDR3 runs from the conserved cysteine through the conserved F or W. The order of the fields is J gene, D gene, V gene, clone size, CDR3 DNA, CDR3 protein. D genes are given only for firm matches. The size field is filled for only some rows; it gives once, few, many or a size class.

TRBJ2-1,NA,TRBV14,few,TGTGCCAGCATCCGGGGTGGGGACTCCTACAATGAGCAGTTCTTC,CASIRGGDSYNEQFF
TRBJ2-1,TRBD2,TRBV27,few,TGTGCCAGCAGTTGGAAAGCAGGGACTAGCGGACGGGATGAGCAGTTCTTC,CASSWKAGTSGRDEQFF
TRBJ1-5,NA,TRBV19,NA,TGTGCTTCCGGGCCATCGAGCAATCAGCCCCAGCATTTT,CASGPSSNQPQHF
TRBJ2-2,NA,TRBV7-2,NA,TGTGCCAGCAGCTTAGGCGGGTACAACGGGGGCGGGGAGCTGTTTTTT,CASSLGGYNGGGELFF
TRBJ2-3,TRBD2,TRBV7-3,few,TGTGCCAGCAGCCTGGGAGGGGTCCTCGCAGATACGCAGTATTTT,CASSLGGVLADTQYF
TRBJ2-1,NA,TRBV7-3,few,TGTGCCAGCAGCTCCATGGAGGGGTCTGAGCAGTTCTTC,CASSSMEGSEQFF
TRBJ2-7,TRBD2,TRBV7-6,few,TGTGCCAGCAGCTTAGGAGCGGGAGAGGGCTACGAGCAGTACTTC,CASSLGAGEGYEQYF
TRBJ2-3,NA,TRBV28,NA,TGTGCCACCCAGCTTTATAGCACAGATACGCAGTATTTT,CATQLYSTDTQYF
TRBJ2-7,NA,TRBV21-1,NA,TGTGCCAGCAGCAAAATGGGTCTAGCGGGGTTCTACGAGCAGTACTTC,CASSKMGLAGFYEQYF
TRBJ2-5,NA,TRBV9,NA,TGTGCCAGCAGTAGGGGCGTGGAGGAGACCCAGTACTTC,CASSRGVEETQYF
TRBJ2-5,TRBD1,TRBV5-1,many,TGCGCCAGCAGCTTGGCCCGACAGGGACAAGAGACCCAGTACTTC,CASSLARQGQETQYF
TRBJ2-5,NA,TRBV6-6,NA,TGTGCCAGCAGTTACTCACAAGGGGCTGGCGAGACCCAGTACTTC,CASSYSQGAGETQYF
TRBJ2-1,TRBD1,TRBV7-8,many,TGTGCCAGCAGCTTACTGAGACAGGGGTATGAGCAGTTCTTC,CASSLLRQGYEQFF
TRBJ1-2,TRBD1,TRBV12-3/TRBV12-4,NA,TGTGCCAGCACCGGGACAGGGAGGAACTATGGCTACACCTTC,CASTGTGRNYGYTF
TRBJ2-3,NA,TRBV11-2,few,TGTGCCAGCAGCTTAGAGGGGAGCGGTACGCAGTATTTT,CASSLEGSGTQYF
TRBJ2-1,TRBD2,TRBV5-1,NA,TGCGCCAGCAGCGGCGGACTAGCGGGAGCCCCTGAGCAGTTCTTC,CASSGGLAGAPEQFF
TRBJ2-7,NA,TRBV18,few,TGTGCCAGCTCACCACCTTATCCCCTCGTTACAGCCACCCGGGGCGAGCAGTACTTC,CASSPPYPLVTATRGEQYF
TRBJ1-5,NA,TRBV2,NA,TGTGCCAGCAGCGGTATTGGCTATAGCAATCAGCCCCAGCATTTT,CASSGIGYSNQPQHF
TRBJ2-7,TRBD2,TRBV9,NA,TGTGCCAGCAGTGGTGGAAGAGCGGGGACCTACGAGCAGTACTTC,CASSGGRAGTYEQYF
TRBJ2-7,NA,TRBV7-8,few,TGTGCCAGCAGCCCCCTAGCGAACTACGAGCAGTACTTC,CASSPLANYEQYF
TRBJ2-1,TRBD2,TRBV7-6,NA,TGTGCCAGCAGCTTACTAGCGGGAGCCAATGAGCAGTTCTTC,CASSLLAGANEQFF
TRBJ2-4,NA,TRBV19,few,TGTGCCAGTAGTATAAGAGTGGGGGACATTCAGTACTTC,CASSIRVGDIQYF
TRBJ1-4,NA,TRBV2,few,TGTGCCAGCAGTGGCCGTTTCCCCTATGAAAAACTGTTTTTT,CASSGRFPYEKLFF
TRBJ2-6,NA,TRBV28,few,TGTGCCAGCAGCGAGGGCGCTGGGGCCAACGTCCTGACTTTC,CASSEGAGANVLTF
TRBJ1-1,TRBD1,TRBV4-1,NA,TGCGCCAGCAGCCAAGGGGACAGGGGAACTGAAGCTTTCTTT,CASSQGDRGTEAFF
TRBJ2-1,TRBD2,TRBV5-1,many,TGCGCCAGCAGCTTGGGGGGACTAGCGGGAGGCAATGAGCAGTTCTTC,CASSLGGLAGGNEQFF
TRBJ2-1,TRBD1,TRBV9,few,TGTGCCAGCAGCGTAGGAGGACAGGGCCCTTACAATGAGCAGTTCTTC,CASSVGGQGPYNEQFF
TRBJ1-2,NA,TRBV3-1,many,TGTGCCAGCAGCCCGAGGACAGCACTCTATGGCTACACCTTC,CASSPRTALYGYTF
TRBJ2-3,TRBD2,TRBV11-1,few,TGTGCCAGCAGCTTGGCGGGAGCCGGACCTACGCAGTATTTT,CASSLAGAGPTQYF
TRBJ1-6,TRBD1,TRBV6-6,few,TGTGCCAGCAGCCCTGGGACAGCCAATTCACCCCTCCACTTT,CASSPGTANSPLHF
TRBJ1-5,NA,TRBV28,few,TGTGCCAGCAGTCCATCGGGCCAGGGCAATCAGCCCCAGCATTTT,CASSPSGQGNQPQHF
TRBJ2-2,TRBD1,TRBV28,NA,TGTGCCAGCAGACACAGGGGGTTAAACACCGGGGAGCTGTTTTTT,CASRHRGLNTGELFF
TRBJ2-7,TRBD1,TRBV20-1,NA,TGCAGTGCTAGGGCCCCGGGACAGGGGAGCTACGAGCAGTACTTC,CSARAPGQGSYEQYF
TRBJ2-3,TRBD2,TRBV2,few,TGTGCCAGCAGCCCCGGACTAGCGGGACCGGCAGATACGCAGTATTTT,CASSPGLAGPADTQYF
TRBJ2-5,TRBD1,TRBV29-1,NA,TGCAGCGTCGCACACCCGGGACAGGGTGATCAGACCCAGTACTTC,CSVAHPGQGDQTQYF
TRBJ2-1,TRBD1,TRBV5-5,NA,TGTGCCAGCAGCTTGCGTATAGGGACAGGGGGTATTGAGCAGTTCTTC,CASSLRIGTGGIEQFF
TRBJ2-3,NA,TRBV29-1,few,TGCAGCGTAGCGGACAAGGGGGGTTTCGATGGTACGCAGTATTTT,CSVADKGGFDGTQYF
TRBJ2-7,TRBD1,TRBV27,NA,TGTGCCAGCGGCCGACAGGGGGCCTACGAGCAGTACTTC,CASGRQGAYEQYF
TRBJ2-2,NA,TRBV12-3/TRBV12-4,many,TGTGCCAGCAGCCCAGGACCTATAGGGGAGCTGTTTTTT,CASSPGPIGELFF
TRBJ1-6,NA,TRBV12-3/TRBV12-4,few,TGTGCCAGCAGTTTATCAGGGCCCGGTTCACCCCTCCACTTT,CASSLSGPGSPLHF
TRBJ2-1,TRBD2,TRBV28,many,TGTGCCAGCAGTTTGTCTAACGGGAGGGCCCACAATGAGCAGTTCTTC,CASSLSNGRAHNEQFF
TRBJ2-1,TRBD2,TRBV15,few,TGTGCCACGGGAGGTAGCGGGGGTAGGGGTGAGCAGTTCTTC,CATGGSGGRGEQFF
TRBJ1-2,TRBD1,TRBV5-5,NA,TGTGCCAGCAGCTCAATAACCGGGACAGGGGGCTTGGATGGCTACACCTTC,CASSSITGTGGLDGYTF
TRBJ2-7,NA,TRBV12-3/TRBV12-4,few,TGTGCCAGCAGTTCCAGGGAGCTGGGGCAGTACTTC,CASSSRELGQYF
TRBJ2-4,NA,TRBV5-1,NA,TGCGCCAGCAGCTTCGCCGCCAAAAACATTCAGTACTTC,CASSFAAKNIQYF
TRBJ2-6,NA,TRBV19,few,TGTGCCAGTAGTATTTCGACAGGGAGGATTGGGGCCAACGTCCTGACTTTC,CASSISTGRIGANVLTF
TRBJ2-7,NA,TRBV28,few,TGTGCCAGCCGCCTGGACGGGGGGCACGAGCAGTACTTC,CASRLDGGHEQYF
TRBJ2-7,TRBD2,TRBV6-5,NA,TGTGCCAGCCCGGGTAGCGGGAGGGTCCGCGACGAGCAGTACTTC,CASPGSGRVRDEQYF
TRBJ1-5,NA,TRBV2,few,TGTGCCAGCCGGGGGAACGGCAATCAGCCCCAGCATTTT,CASRGNGNQPQHF
TRBJ2-1,TRBD2,TRBV2,few,TGTGCCAGCGGGTTACTAGCGGGAGCGAATGAGCAGTTCTTC,CASGLLAGANEQFF
TRBJ1-1,NA,TRBV7-8,few,TGTGCCAGCAGCTTAGCGATTTACACTGAAGCTTTCTTT,CASSLAIYTEAFF
TRBJ1-4,NA,TRBV28,NA,TGTGCCAGCATTCGGGGGCGGGATGAAAAACTGTTTTTT,CASIRGRDEKLFF